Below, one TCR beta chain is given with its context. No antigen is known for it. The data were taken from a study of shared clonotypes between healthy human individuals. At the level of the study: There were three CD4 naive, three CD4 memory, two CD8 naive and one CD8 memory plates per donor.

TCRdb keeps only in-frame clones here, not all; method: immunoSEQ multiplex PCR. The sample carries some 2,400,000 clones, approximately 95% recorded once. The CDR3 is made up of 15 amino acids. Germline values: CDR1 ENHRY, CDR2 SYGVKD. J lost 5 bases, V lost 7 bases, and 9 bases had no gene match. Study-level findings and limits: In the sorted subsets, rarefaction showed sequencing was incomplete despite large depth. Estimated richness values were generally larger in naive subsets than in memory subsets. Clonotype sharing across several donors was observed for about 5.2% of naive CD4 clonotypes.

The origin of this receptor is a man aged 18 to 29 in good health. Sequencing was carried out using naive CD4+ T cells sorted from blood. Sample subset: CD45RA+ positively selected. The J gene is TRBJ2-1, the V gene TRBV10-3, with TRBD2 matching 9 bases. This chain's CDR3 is CAIKLTSGQNNEQFF. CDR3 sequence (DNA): TGTGCCATCAAACTAACTAGCGGGCAGAACAATGAGCAGTTCTTC.